These T cell receptor beta chains were read from a single sample in a study of T cell responses to AZD1222 COVID-19 vaccine. Clones were sequenced by immunoSEQ multiplex PCR, and TCRdb holds only the in-frame ones, with some missing. The sample shows roughly 99,000 clones, about 93% of them seen only once. Material: peripheral blood, obtained 28 days after the second AZD1222 dose. The receptors were gathered from an adult who received the AZD1222 COVID-19 vaccine. CDR3s include the opening cysteine and the closing phenylalanine or tryptophan. Each record gives: D gene, J gene, clone size, V gene, CDR3 DNA, CDR3 protein. D genes are given only for firm matches. Where a row states a size, it is once, few, many or the class of an expanded clone; other rows omit it.

NA TRBJ1-2 NA TRBV19 TGTGCCAGTAGTATACCCCCAGCGGTGCCAGGCTATGGCTACACCTTC CASSIPPAVPGYGYTF
NA TRBJ2-2 once TRBV27 TGTGCCAGCAGTTTTCGACGGAGCAACGGGGAGCTGTTTTTT CASSFRRSNGELFF
NA TRBJ1-1 NA TRBV27 TGTGCCAGCAGTTTTGGGGTAATGAACACTGAAGCTTTCTTT CASSFGVMNTEAFF
NA TRBJ1-1 once TRBV7-9 TGTGCCAGCAGCTTAGTGGGACCGAACACTGAAGCTTTCTTT CASSLVGPNTEAFF
NA TRBJ2-7 NA TRBV29-1 TGCAGCGTTGAAGGGAAAGCCTCCTACGAGCAGTACTTC CSVEGKASYEQYF
NA TRBJ2-7 NA TRBV13 TGTGCCAGCAGCCCGGGTCGGGAGTGGGAGCAGTACTTC CASSPGREWEQYF
NA TRBJ1-3 NA TRBV5-4 TGTGCCAGCAGCCAATCTGGAAACACCATATATTTT CASSQSGNTIYF
NA TRBJ1-2 few TRBV30 TGTGCCTGGAGTGTACCCCGTTCGGGGTTCTATGGCTACACCTTC CAWSVPRSGFYGYTF
NA TRBJ2-5 NA TRBV10-1 TGCGCCAGCAGTGAGTCGGGATTCCAAGAGACCCAGTACTTC CASSESGFQETQYF
TRBD1 TRBJ2-3 NA TRBV5-1 TGCGCCAGCAGCTTATTGACAGGGGGCGGTCATACGCAGTATTTT CASSLLTGGGHTQYF
NA TRBJ1-2 once TRBV5-1 TGCGCCAGCAGCCTACCTGGATCCCTGCCCTATGGCTACACCTTC CASSLPGSLPYGYTF
TRBD1 TRBJ2-7 few TRBV13 TGTGCCAGCAGCCTGGGGACAGCACTCTCCTACGAGCAGTACTTC CASSLGTALSYEQYF
NA TRBJ2-7 NA TRBV12-5 TGTGCTAGTGGTTCCGGACCCTACGAGCAGTACTTC CASGSGPYEQYF
NA TRBJ1-6 NA TRBV12-3/TRBV12-4 TGTGCCAGCAGTTTTGAGAGTCGGTCACCCCTCCACTTT CASSFESRSPLHF
NA TRBJ2-7 NA TRBV4-1 TGCGCCAGCAGCCAAGATCCGAGTTCAGCCTACGAGCAGTACTTC CASSQDPSSAYEQYF
NA TRBJ2-5 NA TRBV5-1 TGCGCCAGCAGCTTGGTAGGGGCAATCCAAGAGACCCAGTACTTC CASSLVGAIQETQYF
NA TRBJ1-1 NA TRBV6-5 TGTGCCAGCAGTTCGAGAAGAGCGAACACTGAAGCTTTCTTT CASSSRRANTEAFF
TRBD2 TRBJ2-5 NA TRBV4-1 TGCGCCAGCAGCCAAGGGACCGTAGCGGGAAGGCAGTACTTC CASSQGTVAGRQYF
TRBD1 TRBJ1-4 NA TRBV7-2 TGTGCCAGCAGCTCCCACAGGGGGCTGGCTAATGAAAAACTGTTTTTT CASSSHRGLANEKLFF
TRBD1 TRBJ2-2 NA TRBV19 TGTGCCAGTAGGGGACAGTCCACCGGGGAGCTGTTTTTT CASRGQSTGELFF
NA TRBJ2-4 NA TRBV6-5 TGTGCCAGCAGTTCCTCAGCCAAAAACATTCAGTACTTC CASSSSAKNIQYF
NA TRBJ2-3 NA TRBV11-2 TGTGCCAGCAGCCCCCTGGGGGATACGCAGTATTTT CASSPLGDTQYF
TRBD2 TRBJ2-2 NA TRBV19 TGTGCCAGTATTGAGCGGGGAGGCACCGGGGAGCTGTTTTTT CASIERGGTGELFF
NA TRBJ1-2 NA TRBV4-1 TGCGCCAGCACCATATCACACCCCCCACAGGTTGCCCATGGCTACACCTTC CASTISHPPQVAHGYTF
NA TRBJ2-2 NA TRBV12-3/TRBV12-4 TGTGCCAGCAGGCCTAAGGAAAACGGGGAGCTGTTTTTT CASRPKENGELFF
NA TRBJ2-5 NA TRBV14 TGTGCCAGCAGCCAAGTGAGAGGGGTGGGAGAGACCCAGTACTTC CASSQVRGVGETQYF
NA TRBJ1-2 NA TRBV27 TGTGCCAGCAGTAGGGGACGGCAGAGTAACTATGGCTACACCTTC CASSRGRQSNYGYTF
NA TRBJ1-4 NA TRBV7-9 TGTGCCAGCAGCTTAGCCCCGTCACCGGATGAAAAACTGTTTTTT CASSLAPSPDEKLFF
NA TRBJ2-1 NA TRBV7-2 TGTGCCAGCAGCTTTACAAACTACAATGAGCAGTTCTTC CASSFTNYNEQFF
TRBD2 TRBJ2-1 NA TRBV4-3 TGCGCCAGCAGCCCGGATCGGACTAGCGGTACCTTCAATGAGCAGTTCTTC CASSPDRTSGTFNEQFF
NA TRBJ2-5 NA TRBV5-4 TGTGCCAGCAGCTTTGGCAGGGGGGGAGAGACCCAGTACTTC CASSFGRGGETQYF
TRBD2 TRBJ2-2 few TRBV24-1 TGTGCCACCAGTGCCCGGGGGGGGCCCGGGGAGCTGTTTTTT CATSARGGPGELFF
NA TRBJ1-6 NA TRBV10-3 TGTGCCATCAGCCAAGGGGAGAATTCACCCCTCCACTTT CAISQGENSPLHF
NA TRBJ2-1 once TRBV4-3 TGCGCCAGCAGCTCCCTCGTAGGGGCCCGCGGAAATGAGCAGTTCTTC CASSSLVGARGNEQFF
NA TRBJ1-1 NA TRBV4-1 TGCGCCAGCAGCCAAGGGGACGGGAACACTGAAGCTTTCTTT CASSQGDGNTEAFF
NA TRBJ1-6 NA TRBV7-2 TGTGCCAGCAGCCTTTCCGGGGGTACAGGATCACCCCTCCACTTT CASSLSGGTGSPLHF